This T cell receptor (beta chain) is from a study of T-cell reconstitution after alpha-beta-depleted transplantation in children. The CDR3 totals 16 residues. Trimming took 1 base from V and 4 from J; bases not matched to a gene: 10. Germline CDR1 is SGHVS and CDR2 is FQNEAQ. During its preparation, the TCRbeta library received unique molecular identifiers. TCRdb independently ran MiXCR on the PCR reads; one entry per CDR3 protein. This table has 15,000 to 20,000 distinct CDR3 sequences, about 7.7% appearing once. The material was PBMCs, mostly from graft donor cells, obtained 60 days after TCRalphabeta/CD19-depleted stem cell transplant. The clonotype was recovered from a boy under three years old who had a stem cell transplant for Wiskott-Aldrich syndrome, so the T cells may come from the graft donor. The chain carries TRBV7-8 and TRBJ2-7, with 7 bases that match TRBD2. CDR3: CASSLGGVGGKYEQYF. The CDR3 region has the DNA TGTGCCAGCAGCTTAGGGGGCGTGGGAGGGAAGTACGAGCAGTACTTC.